This T cell receptor (beta chain) was observed in a study of blood T cell repertoires in COVID-19 (dated by TCRdb to the early 2020s). For context, the study as a whole: The collaborator samples originated in the United States, Italy and Spain and spanned the acute and convalescent phases of COVID-19. The material from the prospective study consisted of cDNA or gDNA derived from T cells, B-cell-depleted T cells, or PBMCs. The dataset comprised deeply sampled blood TCRbeta repertoires from subjects exposed to, actively infected with, or recovered from COVID-19. The repertoires were released in a freely available public database intended as a resource for research on the immune response to SARS-CoV-2. Samples were obtained from the ongoing ImmuneRACE study (first 160 participants) and from 1,254 subjects provided by 6 global collaborators. Nearly every sample came with metadata listing a de-identified subject ID, COVID-19 status, age in years and sex. HLA class I and class II types, where available, came from metadata supplied by the sample provider rather than from assay-based typing. Beyond this particular receptor, the publication reports: Clinical and demographic metadata were provided uncurated, with the amount varying by source and participant.

Participants in the prospective study were enrolled through a virtual design, were aged about 18 to 100 years, and lived in roughly 26 United States geographic areas. In the prospective study, participants were assigned to cohorts based on the clinical history participants reported in a screening survey and a study questionnaire. Exposed participants had been in contact with someone with a PCR-confirmed or clinician-diagnosed COVID-19 case within 2 weeks of study entry. Each participant in the prospective study had whole blood, serum and a nasopharyngeal or oropharyngeal swab collected by mobile phlebotomists. Additional blood draws and questionnaires over an approximately two-month period could optionally be provided by prospective study participants. Before DNA extraction, blood samples from the prospective study were shipped at room temperature or frozen. From the cysteine through the phenylalanine, the CDR3 covers 15 amino acids. The DNA shown is the 45-base CDR3, in frame from base 1. The junction carries 11 bases between V and J, which are trimmed by 1 base and 1 base respectively. The germline V gene yields SGHTA for CDR1 and FQGNSA for CDR2.

As concerns this clone: Its antigen is still unknown. No base quality information exists; no much larger clone differs at one position.

The immunoSEQ Assay, a bias-controlled multiplex PCR, was used to amplify TCRbeta CDR3 regions from genomic DNA. Under the source paper's analysis protocol: Nucleated cell counts per sample were estimated from amplification of reference gene primers within the assay. To quantify the absolute abundance of each unique TCRbeta CDR3 rearrangement, sequence reads were collapsed and filtered. Productive Simpson clonality was computed per sample as the square root of Simpson's diversity index over productive rearrangements. This is the immuneACCESS table as TCRdb keeps it, with only in-frame sequences that have V and J called. A part of the clones is gone; compared with another copy, unresolved V genes explain less than half, and the rest is unexplained. V and J calls and clone size follow that table, whereas D and trimming were derived from the DNA. The sample table lists 400,000 to 500,000 clones, around nine tenths of them with a count of one. Jointly, the top ten make up about 1.5% of the sample.

The V gene is TRBV7-2 and the J gene is TRBJ2-7; TRBD1 is a possible D gene, resting on 6 matching bases. The sequence was obtained from a woman aged 18 to 35 who had been exposed to COVID-19. The specimen was PBMCs or T cells enriched from blood (not recorded which). The CDR3 region reads CASSLDRTASYEQYF. Here is the DNA: TGTGCCAGCAGCTTAGACCGGACAGCTTCCTACGAGCAGTACTTC.